The rows below give T cell receptor beta chains drawn from one sample of a study of T cell responses to AZD1222 COVID-19 vaccine. Assay used: immunoSEQ multiplex PCR; TCRdb lists only in-frame clones, some missing. The table lists tens of thousands of clones, 75% to 95% of them singletons. The input for sequencing was peripheral blood, taken on day 0 of MenACWY control vaccination. These receptors originate from an adult in good health. The CDR3 runs from the conserved cysteine through the conserved F or W. Each record gives: J gene, clone size, V gene, D gene, CDR3 DNA, CDR3 protein. A D gene is named only where the DNA matches it firmly. The size field is filled for only some rows; it gives once, few, many or a size class.

j_gene: TRBJ2-7
abundance: -
v_gene: TRBV6-2/TRBV6-3
d_gene: -
CDR3nt: TGTGCCAGCAGTTACAGCTCCTACGAGCAGTACTTC
CDR3aa: CASSYSSYEQYF

j_gene: TRBJ2-2
abundance: once
v_gene: TRBV5-1
d_gene: -
CDR3nt: TGCGCCAGCAGCTTGGCCCATGGGAGCACCGGGGAGCTGTTTTTT
CDR3aa: CASSLAHGSTGELFF

j_gene: TRBJ2-1
abundance: -
v_gene: TRBV7-2
d_gene: -
CDR3nt: TGTGCCAGCAGCCCTCCGGGACTTTCCTACAATGAGCAGTTCTTC
CDR3aa: CASSPPGLSYNEQFF

j_gene: TRBJ1-5
abundance: -
v_gene: TRBV4-1
d_gene: TRBD1
CDR3nt: TGCGCCAGCAGCGACGGGACAGGTAGACAGCCCCAGCATTTT
CDR3aa: CASSDGTGRQPQHF

j_gene: TRBJ2-7
abundance: -
v_gene: TRBV5-4
d_gene: TRBD2
CDR3nt: TGTGCCAGCAGAGTGCTCGGCGGGAGTGGCGAGCAGTACTTC
CDR3aa: CASRVLGGSGEQYF

j_gene: TRBJ2-7
abundance: -
v_gene: TRBV19
d_gene: TRBD1
CDR3nt: TGTGCCAGTAGTATAGGTGAGGGGGCCCACGAGCAGTACTTC
CDR3aa: CASSIGEGAHEQYF

j_gene: TRBJ1-1
abundance: once
v_gene: TRBV20-1
d_gene: -
CDR3nt: TGCAGTGCTAGTCCGGCTACCAGGGGGAACACTGAAGCTTTCTTT
CDR3aa: CSASPATRGNTEAFF

j_gene: TRBJ2-5
abundance: -
v_gene: TRBV6-5
d_gene: TRBD2
CDR3nt: TGTGCCAGCAGTTACGGTGGGACTACACGAGAGACCCAGTACTTC
CDR3aa: CASSYGGTTRETQYF

j_gene: TRBJ2-1
abundance: once
v_gene: TRBV2
d_gene: TRBD2
CDR3nt: TGTGCCAGCAGCCGAAACGCGGGAGGGCAGGGTGAGCAGTTCTTC
CDR3aa: CASSRNAGGQGEQFF

j_gene: TRBJ1-2
abundance: -
v_gene: TRBV19
d_gene: -
CDR3nt: TGTGCCAGTAGTATATTTGGCAGGGGCTACACCTTC
CDR3aa: CASSIFGRGYTF

j_gene: TRBJ1-2
abundance: -
v_gene: TRBV15
d_gene: -
CDR3nt: TGTGCCACCAGCATATTCCTGACAGATGGCTACACCTTC
CDR3aa: CATSIFLTDGYTF